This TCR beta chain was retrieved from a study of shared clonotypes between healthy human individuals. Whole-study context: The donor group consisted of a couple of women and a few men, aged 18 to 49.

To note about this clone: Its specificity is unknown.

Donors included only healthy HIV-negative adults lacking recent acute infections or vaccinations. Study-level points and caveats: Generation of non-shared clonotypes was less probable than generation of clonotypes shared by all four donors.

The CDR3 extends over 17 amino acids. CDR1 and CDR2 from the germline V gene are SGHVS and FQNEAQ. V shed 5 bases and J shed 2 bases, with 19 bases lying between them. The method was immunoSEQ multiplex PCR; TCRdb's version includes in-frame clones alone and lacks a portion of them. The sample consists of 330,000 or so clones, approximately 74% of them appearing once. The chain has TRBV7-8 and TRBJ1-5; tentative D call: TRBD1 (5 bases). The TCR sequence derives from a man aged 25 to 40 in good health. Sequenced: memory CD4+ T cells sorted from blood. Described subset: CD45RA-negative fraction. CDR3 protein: CASSPRGGGGGNQPQHF. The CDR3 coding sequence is TGTGCCAGCAGCCCCCGGGGCGGGGGAGGTGGCAATCAGCCCCAGCATTTT.